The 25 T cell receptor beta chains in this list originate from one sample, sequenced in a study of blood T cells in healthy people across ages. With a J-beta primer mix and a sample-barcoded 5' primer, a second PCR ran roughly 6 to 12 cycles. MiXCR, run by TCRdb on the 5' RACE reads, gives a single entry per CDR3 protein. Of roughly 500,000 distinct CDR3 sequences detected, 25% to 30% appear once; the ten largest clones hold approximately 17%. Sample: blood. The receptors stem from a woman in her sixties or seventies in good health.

CDR3 region: CASSEYKASGNTIYF. The CDR3 nucleotides read TGTGCCAGCAGTGAGTATAAGGCGTCTGGAAACACCATATATTTT. This sequence joins TRBV6-1 and TRBJ1-3; D not certain. From germline, CDR1 is MNHNS and CDR2 SASEGT. The V end lost 3 bases, the J end lost 1 base, and 10 bases lay between the germline ends. The CDR3 sequence is 15 residues long.

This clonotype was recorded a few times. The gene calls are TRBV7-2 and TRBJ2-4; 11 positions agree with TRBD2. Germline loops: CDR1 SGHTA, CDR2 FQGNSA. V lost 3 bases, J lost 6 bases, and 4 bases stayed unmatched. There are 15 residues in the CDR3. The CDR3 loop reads CASSLELAGANIQYF. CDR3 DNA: TGTGCCAGCAGCTTGGAACTAGCGGGGGCAAACATTCAGTACTTC. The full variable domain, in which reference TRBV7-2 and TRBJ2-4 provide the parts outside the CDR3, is GAGVSQSPSNKVTEKGKDVELRCDPISGHTALYWYRQSLGQGLEFLIYFQGNSAPDKSGLPSDRFSAERTGGSVSTLTIQRTQQEDSAVYLCASSLELAGANIQYFGAGTRLSVL.

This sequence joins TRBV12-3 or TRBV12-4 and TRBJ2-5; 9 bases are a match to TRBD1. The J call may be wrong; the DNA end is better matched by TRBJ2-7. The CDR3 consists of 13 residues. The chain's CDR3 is CASSSQGADEQYF. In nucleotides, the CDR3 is TGTGCCAGCAGTTCACAGGGGGCGGACGAGCAGTACTTC.

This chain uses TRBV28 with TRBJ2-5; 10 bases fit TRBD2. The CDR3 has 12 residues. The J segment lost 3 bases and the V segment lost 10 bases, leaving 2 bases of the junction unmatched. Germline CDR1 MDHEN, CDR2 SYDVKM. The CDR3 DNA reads TGTGCCATAGCGGGGGGCAAAGAGACCCAGTACTTC. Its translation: CAIAGGKETQYF. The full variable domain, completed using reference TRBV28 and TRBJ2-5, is DVKVTQSSRYLVKRTGEKVFLECVQDMDHENMFWYRQDPGLGLRLIYFSYDVKMKEKGDIPEGYSVSREKKERFSLILESASTNQTSMYLCAIAGGKETQYFGPGTRLLVL.

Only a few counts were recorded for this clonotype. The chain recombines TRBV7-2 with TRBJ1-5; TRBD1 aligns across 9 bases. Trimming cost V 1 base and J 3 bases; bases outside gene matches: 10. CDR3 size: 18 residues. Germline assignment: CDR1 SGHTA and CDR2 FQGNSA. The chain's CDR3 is CASSLEGQGPGLNQPQHF. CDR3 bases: TGTGCCAGCAGCTTAGAGGGACAGGGTCCCGGCCTCAATCAGCCCCAGCATTTT.

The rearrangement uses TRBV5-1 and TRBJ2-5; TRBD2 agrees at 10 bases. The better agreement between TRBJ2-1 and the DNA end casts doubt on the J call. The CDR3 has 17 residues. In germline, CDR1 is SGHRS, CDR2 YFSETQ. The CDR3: CASSLGLLAGKSNEQFF. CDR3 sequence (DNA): TGCGCCAGCAGCTTGGGGTTACTAGCGGGAAAGAGCAATGAGCAGTTCTTC.

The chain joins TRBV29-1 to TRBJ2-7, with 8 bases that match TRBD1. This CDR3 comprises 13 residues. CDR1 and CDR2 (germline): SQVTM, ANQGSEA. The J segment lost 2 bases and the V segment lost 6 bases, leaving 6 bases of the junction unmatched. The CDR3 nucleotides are TGCAGCGTCGAGTTGGACAGGGCCTACGAGCAGTACTTC. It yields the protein CSVELDRAYEQYF.

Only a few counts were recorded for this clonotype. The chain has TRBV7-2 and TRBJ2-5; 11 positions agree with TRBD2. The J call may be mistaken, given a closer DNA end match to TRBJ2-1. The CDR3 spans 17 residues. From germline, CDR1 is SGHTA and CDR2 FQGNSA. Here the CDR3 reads CASSPTALAGGLIEQFF. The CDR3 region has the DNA TGTGCCAGCAGCCCCACCGCATTAGCGGGGGGGCTGATTGAGCAGTTCTTC.

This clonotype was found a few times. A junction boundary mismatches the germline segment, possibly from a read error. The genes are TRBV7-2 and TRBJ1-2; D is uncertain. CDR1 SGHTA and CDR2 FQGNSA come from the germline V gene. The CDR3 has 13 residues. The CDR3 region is CASNLRWQAGYTF. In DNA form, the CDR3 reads TGTGCCAGCAACTTACGGTGGCAGGCCGGCTACACCTTC.

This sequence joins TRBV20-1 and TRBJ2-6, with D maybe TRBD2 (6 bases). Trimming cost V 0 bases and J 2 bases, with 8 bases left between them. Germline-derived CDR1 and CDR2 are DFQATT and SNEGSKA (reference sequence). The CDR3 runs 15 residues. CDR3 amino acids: CSAREPGAGANVLTF. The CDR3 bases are TGCAGTGCTAGAGAACCGGGGGCTGGGGCCAACGTCCTGACTTTC.

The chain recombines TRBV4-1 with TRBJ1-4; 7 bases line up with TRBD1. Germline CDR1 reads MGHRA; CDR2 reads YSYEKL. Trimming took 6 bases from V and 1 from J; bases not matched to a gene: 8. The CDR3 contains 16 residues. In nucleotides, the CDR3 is TGCGCCAGCAGATTCACAGGGGTGGGAACTAATGAAAAACTGTTTTTT. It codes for CASRFTGVGTNEKLFF.

CDR3 sequence: CASSYPGLAKETQYF. Here the CDR3 DNA reads TGTGCCAGCAGTTACCCGGGACTAGCCAAAGAGACCCAGTACTTC. The rearrangement uses TRBV6-2 or TRBV6-3 and TRBJ2-5; TRBD2 matches at 9 bases. Germline CDR1 MNHEY, CDR2 SVGEGT. The CDR3 consists of 15 residues. The J segment lost 3 bases and the V segment lost 2 bases, leaving 4 bases of the junction unmatched.

In DNA, the CDR3 is TGTGCCAGCAGGTCCCTAGCGGGGTACGAGCAGTACTTC. Translating it yields CASRSLAGYEQYF. The chain couples TRBV6-5 to TRBJ2-7; 9 nucleotides align to TRBD2. The CDR3 loop spans 13 amino acids. The germline CDR1 and CDR2 sequences are MNHEY and SVGAGI. Trimming cost V 6 bases and J 4 bases; bases outside gene matches: 4.

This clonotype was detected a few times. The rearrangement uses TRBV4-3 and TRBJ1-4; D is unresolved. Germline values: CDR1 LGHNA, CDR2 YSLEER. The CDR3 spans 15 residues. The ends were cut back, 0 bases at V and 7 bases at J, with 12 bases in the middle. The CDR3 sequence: CASSQDRNPAEKLFF. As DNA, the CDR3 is TGCGCCAGCAGCCAAGATCGTAACCCCGCTGAAAAACTGTTTTTT.

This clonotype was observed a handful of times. In DNA, the CDR3 is TGTGCCAGCAGGGCGACAGGGTTCTCCTACGAGCAGTACTTC. Translated: CASRATGFSYEQYF. V and J are TRBV12-3 or TRBV12-4 and TRBJ2-7, with TRBD1 identical over 7 bases. The CDR3 has 14 residues. J lost 0 bases, V lost 6 bases, and 5 bases had no gene match.

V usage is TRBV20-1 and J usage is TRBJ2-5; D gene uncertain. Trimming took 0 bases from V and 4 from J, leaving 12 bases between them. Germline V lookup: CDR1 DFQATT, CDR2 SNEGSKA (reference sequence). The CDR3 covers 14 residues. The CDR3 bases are TGCAGTGCTAGAGATATTAGAATTGGAGAGACCCAGTACTTC. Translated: CSARDIRIGETQYF.

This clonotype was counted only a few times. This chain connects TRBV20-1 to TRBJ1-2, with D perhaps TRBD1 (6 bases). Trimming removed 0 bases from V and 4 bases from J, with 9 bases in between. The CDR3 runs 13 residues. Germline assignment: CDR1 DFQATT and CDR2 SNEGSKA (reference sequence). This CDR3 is CSARDTGSYGYTF. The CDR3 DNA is TGCAGTGCTAGAGACACAGGGAGCTATGGCTACACCTTC.

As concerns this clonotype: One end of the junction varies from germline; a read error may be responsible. For the CDR3, the DNA is TGCGCCATCAGCCAAGGGACCGGGACAGGGAGTAATTCACCCCTCCACTTT. This codes for CAISQGTGTGSNSPLHF. This sequence joins TRBV4-1 and TRBJ1-6; 9 bases are shared with TRBD1. Germline V gene sequence: CDR1 MGHRA, CDR2 YSYEKL. CDR3 size: 17 residues.

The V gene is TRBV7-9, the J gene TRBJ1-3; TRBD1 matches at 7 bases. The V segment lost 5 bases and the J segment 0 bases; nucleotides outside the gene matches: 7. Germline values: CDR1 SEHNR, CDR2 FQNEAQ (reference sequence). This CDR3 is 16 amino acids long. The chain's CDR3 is CASSRQGTTSGNTIYF. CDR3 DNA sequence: TGTGCCAGCAGCCGACAGGGTACTACCTCTGGAAACACCATATATTTT.

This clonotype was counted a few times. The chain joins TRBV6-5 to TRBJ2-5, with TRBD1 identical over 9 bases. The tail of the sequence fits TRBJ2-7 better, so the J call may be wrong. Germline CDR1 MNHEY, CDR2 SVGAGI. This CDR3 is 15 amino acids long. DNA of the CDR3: TGTGCCAGCACCCCCACGGGACAGGGTTTTAACGAGCAGTACTTC. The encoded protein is CASTPTGQGFNEQYF.

CDR3 nucleotide sequence: TGTGCCAGCAGCCCCCGGCGGCAGGCTAACCAAGAGACCCAGTACTTC. Protein product: CASSPRRQANQETQYF. This chain connects TRBV7-3 to TRBJ2-5; D ambiguous. This CDR3 has 16 amino acids. CDR1 is SGHTA, CDR2 FQGTGA, per germline. Between the trimmed V and J ends, which lost 5 bases and 0 bases, there was a span of 16 bases.

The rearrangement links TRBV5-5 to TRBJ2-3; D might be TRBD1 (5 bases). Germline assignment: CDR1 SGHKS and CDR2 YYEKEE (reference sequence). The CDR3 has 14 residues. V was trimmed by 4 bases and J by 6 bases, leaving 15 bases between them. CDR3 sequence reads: CASSDSTARDTQYF. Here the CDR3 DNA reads TGTGCCAGCAGCGATTCGACAGCGAGGGATACGCAGTATTTT.

Here the CDR3 DNA reads TGTGCCAGCAGTGAAGCGCTTCGGGGAGCGGGAGGGCCGAGAGATACGCAGTATTTT. Its protein product is CASSEALRGAGGPRDTQYF. J is TRBJ2-3 and V is TRBV6-1, with 10 bases fitting TRBD2. V lost 0 bases, J lost 5 bases, and 14 bases stayed unmatched. Germline V gene data show CDR1 as MNHNS and CDR2 as SASEGT. The CDR3 is made up of 19 amino acids.

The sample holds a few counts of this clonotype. The CDR3 DNA follows: TGTGCCAGCAGTCTCTTGGGACAGGGAGGGGCTTACGAGCAGTACTTC. Its translation is CASSLLGQGGAYEQYF. The chain links TRBV6-6 to TRBJ2-1; 9 nucleotides line up with TRBD1. The DNA end is more similar to TRBJ2-7, so the J call may be wrong. The CDR3 extends over 16 amino acids. Germline values: CDR1 MNHNY, CDR2 SVGAGI (reference sequence).

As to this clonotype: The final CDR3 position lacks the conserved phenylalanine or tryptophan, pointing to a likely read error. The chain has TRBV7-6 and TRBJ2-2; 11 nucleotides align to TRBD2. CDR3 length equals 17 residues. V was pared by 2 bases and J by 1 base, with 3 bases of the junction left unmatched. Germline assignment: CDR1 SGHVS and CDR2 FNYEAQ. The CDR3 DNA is TGTGCCAGCAGCTTACTAGCGGGGGGTTTGAACACCGGGGAGCTGTTTCTT. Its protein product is CASSLLAGGLNTGELFL.